This TCR beta chain was obtained from a study of blood T cell repertoires in COVID-19. Study-wide background: Specimens from acute and convalescent COVID-19 originated in the United States, Italy and Spain. From T cells, B-cell-depleted T cells, or PBMCs came the material, which was cDNA or gDNA.

Trimming removed 2 bases at V and 0 bases at J, with 12 bases between. The CDR3 has 16 amino acids. Germline-derived CDR1 and CDR2 are LNHDA and SQIVND (reference sequence). Repertoires were generated with immunoSEQ multiplex PCR, while TCRdb's copy carries only in-frame clones and drops some. The sample has under 300,000 clones; 70% to 85% are singletons. The material sequenced was peripheral blood. The rearrangement joins TRBV19 to TRBJ2-3; tentatively, D is TRBD2 (6 bases). This TCR was recovered from a woman of 80 years or more with acute or convalescent COVID-19. CDR3 nucleotide sequence: TGTGCCAGTAGTATACTATTGGGGGGTAGCACAGATACGCAGTATTTT. Amino acid sequence: CASSILLGGSTDTQYF.